These T cell receptor beta chains were read from a single sample in a study of shared clonotypes between healthy human individuals. Repertoires were generated with immunoSEQ multiplex PCR, while TCRdb's copy carries only in-frame clones and drops some. The sample lists roughly 2.2 million clones, over 90% occurring once. The material sequenced was naive CD4+ T cells from PBMCs. These receptors came from a man aged 18 to 29 in good health. Some clones in this sample may be carry-over from other donors' samples. CDR3s include the opening cysteine and the closing phenylalanine or tryptophan. A D gene is named only where the DNA matches it firmly. The size of a clone is reported for some rows only, either as once, few or many, or as a class for expanded clones.

V gene	clone size	J gene	D gene	CDR3 protein	CDR3 DNA
TRBV28	NA	TRBJ2-3	NA	CASTGVGYADTQYF	TGTGCCAGCACCGGAGTGGGGTATGCAGATACGCAGTATTTT
TRBV28	NA	TRBJ1-3	NA	CASSPRRTSGNTIYF	TGTGCCAGCAGTCCTCGACGGACCTCTGGAAACACCATATATTTT
TRBV29-1	NA	TRBJ2-3	NA	CSVRGNTDTQYF	TGCAGCGTTCGCGGGAACACAGATACGCAGTATTTT
TRBV7-8	NA	TRBJ1-1	NA	CASSHKRYGLRYTEAFF	TGTGCCAGCAGCCACAAACGCTATGGGTTGAGGTACACTGAAGCTTTCTTT
TRBV9	NA	TRBJ2-1	NA	CASSAGSSYNEQFF	TGTGCCAGCAGCGCAGGGAGCTCCTACAATGAGCAGTTCTTC
TRBV6-5	few	TRBJ1-5	NA	CASSYSKGQPQHF	TGTGCCAGCAGTTACTCGAAGGGTCAGCCCCAGCATTTT
TRBV29-1	NA	TRBJ1-3	NA	CSAGDIYTIYF	TGCAGCGCCGGGGACATATACACCATATATTTT
TRBV28	NA	TRBJ1-5	NA	CASQGINQPQHF	TGTGCCAGCCAGGGGATCAATCAGCCCCAGCATTTT
TRBV5-4	NA	TRBJ1-2	NA	CAVRGKVPYGYTF	TGTGCCGTCAGGGGTAAGGTACCCTATGGCTACACCTTC
TRBV18	NA	TRBJ2-3	TRBD2	CASSPSGGSTDTQYF	TGTGCCAGCTCACCCAGCGGGGGGAGCACAGATACGCAGTATTTT
TRBV4-3	NA	TRBJ2-2	NA	CASSHLGSGELFF	TGCGCCAGCAGCCATTTGGGCTCCGGGGAGCTGTTTTTT
TRBV5-1	NA	TRBJ1-4	TRBD1	CASGQGVGEKLFF	TGCGCCAGCGGACAGGGGGTTGGAGAAAAACTGTTTTTT
TRBV30	NA	TRBJ1-5	NA	CAWSLTSGQPNQPQHF	TGTGCCTGGAGTCTTACCTCCGGACAGCCCAATCAGCCCCAGCATTTT
TRBV29-1	few	TRBJ2-7	TRBD2	CSVLTSGRAKFPYEQYF	TGCAGCGTTCTAACTAGCGGGAGGGCCAAGTTTCCCTACGAGCAGTACTTC
TRBV5-1	NA	TRBJ2-2	NA	CASSLERPTGELFF	TGCGCCAGCAGCTTGGAAAGGCCCACCGGGGAGCTGTTTTTT